The entry below gives a single T cell receptor beta chain sequence along with its context. Antigen specificity is unknown. They built TCR cDNA with 5'RACE template switching, a step that put in a universal primer site and UMIs. TCRdb re-analysed the 5' RACE reads in MiXCR, keeping a single row per CDR3 protein. The sample has some 420,000 distinct CDR3 sequences; around 20% are singletons. These data originate in a study of T cells after yellow fever vaccination. About the research overall: Researchers used SMART-Seq v4 Ultra Low Input to prepare fractions that had low cell numbers. Study-wide points: Most primary-vaccination clones reappeared after the booster (less than 98% CD4, about 88% CD8). Abundant contaminating clonotypes from the bulk population could appear in FACS-sorted repertoires.

The sample in question was PBMCs, obtained before the yellow fever booster vaccination. The clonotype was recovered from a man aged 18 to 30 who received the YFV17D yellow fever vaccine.

This chain's CDR3 is CSARDILKETQYF. CDR3 coding DNA: TGCAGTGCTAGAGATATACTAAAAGAGACCCAGTACTTC. The chain carries TRBV20-1 and TRBJ2-5; D uncertain. V shed 0 bases and J shed 3 bases, with 8 bases lying between them. The CDR3 is made up of 13 amino acids. Per the germline V gene, CDR1 is DFQATT and CDR2 is SNEGSKA (reference sequence).